The source of this T cell receptor beta chain is a study of blood T cell repertoires in COVID-19. About the study: The origin of the acute and convalescent COVID-19 samples was the United States, Italy and Spain.

The study recruited people aged roughly 18 to 95 years across around 24 US areas. Exposed participants encountered a COVID-19 case during the 2 weeks preceding study entry. CDR3 length: 21 amino acids. Trimming took 5 bases from V and 0 from J; bases not matched to a gene: 18. Germline loops: CDR1 SNHLY, CDR2 FYNNEI. Here immunoSEQ multiplex PCR was the method, and the copy in TCRdb shows in-frame clones only, minus some. Counted here are fewer than 250,000 clones, 83% occurring once; the ten biggest clones make up around 3.5%. The chain has TRBV2 and TRBJ2-2; TRBD2 matches 10 bases. The sequence was collected from a woman aged 40 to 50 who had been exposed to COVID-19. Material for sequencing was PBMCs or T cells enriched from blood (not recorded which). The CDR3 region is CASSTPFPFTSGESNTGELFF. For the CDR3, the DNA is TGTGCCAGCAGTACCCCCTTCCCCTTCACTAGCGGGGAGTCGAACACCGGGGAGCTGTTTTTT.